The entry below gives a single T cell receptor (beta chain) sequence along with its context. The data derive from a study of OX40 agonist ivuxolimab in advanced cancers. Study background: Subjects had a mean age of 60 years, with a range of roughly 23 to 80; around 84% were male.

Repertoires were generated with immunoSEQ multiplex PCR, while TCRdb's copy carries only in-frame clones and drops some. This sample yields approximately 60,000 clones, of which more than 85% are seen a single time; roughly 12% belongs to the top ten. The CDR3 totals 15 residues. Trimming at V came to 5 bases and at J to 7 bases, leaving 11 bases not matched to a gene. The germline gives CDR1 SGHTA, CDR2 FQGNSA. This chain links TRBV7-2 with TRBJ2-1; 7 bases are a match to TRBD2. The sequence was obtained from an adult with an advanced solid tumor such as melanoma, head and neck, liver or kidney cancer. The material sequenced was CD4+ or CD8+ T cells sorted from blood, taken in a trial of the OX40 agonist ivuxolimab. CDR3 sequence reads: CASSPSWGGVNEQFF. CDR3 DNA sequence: TGTGCCAGCAGCCCTTCCTGGGGGGGGGTGAATGAGCAGTTCTTC.